The 19 T cell receptor beta chains listed next were all sequenced from one sample in a study of T cells in Graves' hyperthyroidism and ophthalmopathy. Researchers took RNA transcripts and amplified the TCR beta CDR3 regions from them. First-round RT-PCR targeting the TCR CDR3 was performed with the HTBI primer set. TCRdb itself ran the multiplex PCR reads through MiXCR, one entry per CDR3 protein. Of hundreds of thousands of distinct CDR3 sequences in the sample, approximately 36% were seen once. Sequencing was performed on blood. All receptors come from a woman aged 40 to 50 with Graves' hyperthyroidism.

A note on this clonotype: This may be a read error: a much more frequent sequence differs by one nucleotide. This rearrangement joins TRBV19 to TRBJ1-5; D is ambiguous. The CDR3 spans 13 residues. The ends were cut back, 5 bases at V and 6 bases at J, with 11 bases in the middle. Germline loops: CDR1 LNHDA, CDR2 SQIVND (reference sequence). CDR3 nucleotides: TGTGCCAGTAGTGGGCCTCTCTCTCAGCCCCAGCATTTT. Its translation: CASSGPLSQPQHF.

Comments on this clonotype: This may come from a read error, since a much larger clone is one base off. The CDR3 nucleotides are TGTGCCAGCAGCTTAAGCTTTGATCAGCCCCAGCATTTT. It translates to CASSLSFDQPQHF. This sequence joins TRBV7-8 and TRBJ1-5; D not resolved. Germline V gives CDR1 SGHVS, CDR2 FQNEAQ. V was pared by 2 bases and J by 5 bases, with 7 bases between. This CDR3 region has 13 residues.

This clonotype was detected ten times or more. This sequence joins TRBV19 and TRBJ1-5; D call uncertain. The length of the CDR3 is 11 residues. Germline V gene sequence: CDR1 LNHDA, CDR2 SQIVND (reference sequence). Trimming removed 3 bases from V and 11 bases from J, with 8 bases in between. This CDR3 is CASSMGITQHF. DNA for the CDR3: TGTGCCAGTAGTATGGGAATAACCCAGCATTTT.

Comment on this clonotype: The missing conserved phenylalanine or tryptophan at the end of this CDR3 makes a read error likely. The limits of the CDR3 on the DNA are not certain, so only TCRdb's listed CDR3 is given. The chain carries TRBV10-3 and TRBJ2-6; the D call of TRBD2 is as the table states it, not checked on the DNA. In germline, CDR1 is ENHRY, CDR2 SYGVKD. The CDR3 is 10 amino acids long, termini counted. This CDR3 is CAISDSGGDT.

The rearrangement links TRBV2 to TRBJ1-5, with TRBD2 identical over 7 bases. The J call is uncertain, as TRBJ2-3 better fits the DNA end. The CDR3 has 16 amino acids. CDR1 and CDR2 from the germline V gene are SNHLY and FYNNEI. This CDR3 is CASSAAASGSTDTQYF. CDR3 nucleotide sequence: TGTGCCAGCAGTGCAGCGGCTAGCGGAAGCACAGATACGCAGTATTTT.

The chain links TRBV7-6 to TRBJ2-7, with 9 bases aligning to TRBD1. CDR3 length: 15 residues. Unmatched junction bases numbered 11, after V lost 4 bases and J lost 7 bases. Germline V gene lookup returns CDR1 SGHVS and CDR2 FNYEAQ. CDR3 amino acids: CASSSPGTGMNEQYF. Written as DNA, the CDR3 is TGTGCCAGCAGCTCCCCCGGGACAGGGATGAATGAGCAGTACTTC.

The CDR3 coding sequence is TGTGCCAGTAGTATAGAACAGGGGGGCAACGAGCAGTACTTC. Protein: CASSIEQGGNEQYF. This rearrangement joins TRBV19 to TRBJ2-7; 8 bases map to TRBD1. V trimming: 0 bases; J trimming: 5 bases; junction bases outside the gene matches: 3. This CDR3 contains 14 residues. Per the germline V gene, CDR1 is LNHDA and CDR2 is SQIVND (reference sequence).

The count of this clonotype is one. A much larger clone differs by one base, so this may be a read error. The chain uses TRBV20-1 and TRBJ1-5; 8 bases are a match to TRBD1. Germline CDR1 is DFQATT and CDR2 is SNEGSKA (reference sequence). This CDR3 comprises 13 residues. As DNA, the CDR3 is TGCAGTGCCAAGGGACAGGACAATCAGCCCCGGCATTTT. This gives the protein CSAKGQDNQPRHF.

Only a few counts were recorded for this clonotype. CDR3 sequence: CASSRDRAANEKLFF. The CDR3 nucleotides read TGTGCCAGCAGTAGGGACCGCGCAGCTAATGAAAAACTGTTTTTT. V is TRBV5-4 and J is TRBJ1-4, with a possible D match to TRBD1 (5 bases). CDR1 SGHNT and CDR2 YYREEE come from the germline V gene (reference sequence). This CDR3 spans 15 amino acids. Deletions cut 5 bases from V and 3 bases from J, with 14 bases between.

Note on this clonotype: A read error may explain this, as a much larger clone is one base away. The CDR3 end shows no conserved phenylalanine or tryptophan, and so a read error is likely. The CDR3 coding sequence is TGTGCCAGCAGCCCGACTGACACCTATGGCTACACCCTC. It encodes CASSPTDTYGYTL. The gene calls are TRBV7-2 and TRBJ1-2; D gene unclear. The CDR3 loop spans 13 amino acids. From germline, CDR1 is SGHTA and CDR2 FQGNSA. V shed 5 bases and J shed 4 bases, with 11 bases lying between them.

The DNA of the CDR3 is TGCAGTGCTATGGGACTAGCGGATAAGGAGACCCAGTACTTC. It encodes CSAMGLADKETQYF. The rearrangement joins TRBV20-1 to TRBJ2-5; 11 nucleotides agree with TRBD2. The V gene end was trimmed by 4 bases and the J gene end by 5 bases; junction bases not matched to a gene: 6. This CDR3 spans 14 amino acids. Germline V gene sequence: CDR1 DFQATT, CDR2 SNEGSKA (reference sequence).

This clonotype was detected many times. J is TRBJ2-7 and V is TRBV7-2; the D is unclear. The germline V gene encodes CDR1 SGHTA and CDR2 FQGNSA. Deletions cut 7 bases from V and 0 bases from J, with 10 bases between. The length of the CDR3 is 13 residues. CDR3 nucleotide sequence: TGTGCCAGCACCCTACCGGGCTCCTACGAGCAGTACTTC. The encoded protein is CASTLPGSYEQYF.

This clonotype was observed a single time. The rearrangement joins TRBV20-1 to TRBJ2-5; 13 nucleotides match TRBD2. The CDR3 length is 15 residues. V shed 6 bases and J 3 bases; nucleotides not matched to a gene: 7. Germline lookup yields CDR1 DFQATT and CDR2 SNEGSKA (reference sequence). The CDR3 DNA reads as TGCAGTGCCACGTGGGGACTAGCGGGGAAAGAGACCCAGTACTTC. Its translation: CSATWGLAGKETQYF.

The chain joins TRBV7-9 to TRBJ1-4; no firm D call. Germline values: CDR1 SEHNR, CDR2 FQNEAQ (reference sequence). Trimming stripped 5 bases from V and 4 bases from J, with 11 bases between. The CDR3 is made up of 14 amino acids. The CDR3 DNA sequence: TGTGCCAGCAGCCATGGAGGGATTAATGAAAAACTGTTTTTT. It codes for CASSHGGINEKLFF.

As regards this clonotype: No conserved phenylalanine or tryptophan is present at the end of the CDR3, so a read error is the likely explanation. V is TRBV12-3 or TRBV12-4 and J is TRBJ1-3; D gene ambiguous. Trimming took off 5 bases at V and 6 bases at J, with 5 bases between the two ends. The CDR3 extends over 11 amino acids. In DNA, the CDR3 is TGTGCCAGCAGTCTAGAAAACACCATATATTCT. Protein product: CASSLENTIYS.

This clonotype has ten or more counts. The V call is TRBV2, the J call TRBJ1-4, with 11 bases fitting TRBD1. Looked up from germline, CDR1 is SNHLY and CDR2 is FYNNEI. The J segment lost 6 bases and the V segment lost 10 bases, leaving 4 bases of the junction unmatched. This CDR3 is built from 13 residues. The CDR3 loop reads CATSGQGDEKLFF. CDR3 in DNA: TGTGCCACCTCGGGACAGGGGGATGAAAAACTGTTTTTT.

This clonotype was observed a handful of times. This chain connects TRBV2 to TRBJ1-2, with 7 bases matching TRBD1. Germline-derived CDR1 and CDR2 are SNHLY and FYNNEI. This CDR3 spans 13 amino acids. Trimming at V came to 6 bases and at J to 5 bases, leaving 6 bases not matched to a gene. The CDR3 is CASSADRAYGYTF. As DNA, the CDR3 is TGTGCCAGCAGCGCTGACAGGGCTTATGGCTACACCTTC. Drawing the rest from reference TRBV2 and TRBJ1-2, the complete variable domain is EPEVTQTPSHQVTQMGQEVILRCVPISNHLYFYWYRQILGQKVEFLVSFYNNEISEKSEIFDDQFSVERPDGSNFTLKIRSTKLEDSAMYFCASSADRAYGYTFGSGTRLTVV.

Ten or more counts support this clonotype. The chain employs TRBV10-2 and TRBJ1-5; D is uncertain. Trimming stripped 8 bases from V and 6 bases from J, with 14 bases between. CDR1 WSHSY and CDR2 SAAADI come from the germline V gene. The CDR3 has 13 residues. CDR3 region: CASHHGGGQPQHF. Written as DNA, the CDR3 is TGCGCCAGCCATCACGGAGGTGGTCAGCCCCAGCATTTT.

With respect to this clonotype: With only one base between it and a far larger clone, this is likely a read error. This chain connects TRBV7-2 to TRBJ1-2, with D hard to call. The V gene's germline CDR1 is SGHTA and CDR2 FQGNSA. This CDR3 spans 12 amino acids. CDR3 sequence reads: CASSLTDYGHTF. DNA of the CDR3: TGTGCCAGCAGCTTAACCGACTATGGCCACACCTTC.